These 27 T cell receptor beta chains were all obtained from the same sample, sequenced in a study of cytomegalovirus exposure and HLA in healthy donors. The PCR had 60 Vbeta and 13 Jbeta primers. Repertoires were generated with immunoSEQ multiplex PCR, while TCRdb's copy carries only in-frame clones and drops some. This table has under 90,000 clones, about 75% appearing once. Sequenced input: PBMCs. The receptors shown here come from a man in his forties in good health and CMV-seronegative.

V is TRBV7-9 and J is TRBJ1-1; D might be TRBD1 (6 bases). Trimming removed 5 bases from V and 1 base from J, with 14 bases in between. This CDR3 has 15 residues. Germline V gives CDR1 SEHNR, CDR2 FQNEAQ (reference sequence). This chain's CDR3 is CASSPPGQPNTEAFF. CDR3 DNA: TGTGCCAGCAGCCCGCCCGGACAGCCGAACACTGAAGCTTTCTTT.

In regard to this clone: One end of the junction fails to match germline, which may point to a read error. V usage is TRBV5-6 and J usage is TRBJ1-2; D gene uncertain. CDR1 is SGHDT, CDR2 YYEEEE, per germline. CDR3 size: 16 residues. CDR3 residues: CASSFFESIPHYGYPF. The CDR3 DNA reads TGTGCCAGCAGCTTTTTTGAGTCGATTCCTCACTATGGCTACCCCTTC. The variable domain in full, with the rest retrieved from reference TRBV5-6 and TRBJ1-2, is DAGVTQSPTHLIKTRGQQVTLRCSPKSGHDTVSWYQQALGQGPQFIFQYYEEEERQRGNFPDRFSGHQFPNYSSELNVNALLLGDSALYLCASSFFESIPHYGYPFGSGTRLTVV.

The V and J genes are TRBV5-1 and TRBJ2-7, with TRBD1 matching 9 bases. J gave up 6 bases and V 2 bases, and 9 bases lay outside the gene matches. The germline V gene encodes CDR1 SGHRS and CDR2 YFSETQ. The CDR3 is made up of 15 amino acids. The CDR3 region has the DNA TGCGCCAGCAGCTTCACGGGACAGGGTCTCTTCGAGCAGTACTTC. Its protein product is CASSFTGQGLFEQYF. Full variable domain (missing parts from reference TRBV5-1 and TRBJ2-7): KAGVTQTPRYLIKTRGQQVTLSCSPISGHRSVSWYQQTPGQGLQFLFEYFSETQRNKGNFPGRFSGRQFSNSRSEMNVSTLELGDSALYLCASSFTGQGLFEQYFGPGTRLTVT.

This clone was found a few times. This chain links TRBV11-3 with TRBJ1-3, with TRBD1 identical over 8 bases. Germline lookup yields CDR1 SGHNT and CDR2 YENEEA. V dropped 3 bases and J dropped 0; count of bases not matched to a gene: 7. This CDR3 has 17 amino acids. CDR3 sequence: CASSFWDRWTSGNTIYF. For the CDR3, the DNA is TGTGCCAGCAGCTTTTGGGACAGGTGGACCTCTGGAAACACCATATATTTT.

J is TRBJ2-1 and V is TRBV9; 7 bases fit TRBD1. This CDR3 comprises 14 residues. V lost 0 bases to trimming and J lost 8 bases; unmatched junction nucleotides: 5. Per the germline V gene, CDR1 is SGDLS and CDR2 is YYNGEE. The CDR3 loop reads CASSVGRGRDEQFF. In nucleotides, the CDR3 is TGTGCCAGCAGCGTAGGAAGGGGGCGCGATGAGCAGTTCTTC.

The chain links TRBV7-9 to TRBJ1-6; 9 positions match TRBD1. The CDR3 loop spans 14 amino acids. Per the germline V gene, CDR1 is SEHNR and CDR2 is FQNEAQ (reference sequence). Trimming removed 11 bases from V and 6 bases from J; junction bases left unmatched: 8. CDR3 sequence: CAWTGDASNSPLHF. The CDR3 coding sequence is TGTGCCTGGACAGGGGATGCTAGTAATTCACCCCTCCACTTT.

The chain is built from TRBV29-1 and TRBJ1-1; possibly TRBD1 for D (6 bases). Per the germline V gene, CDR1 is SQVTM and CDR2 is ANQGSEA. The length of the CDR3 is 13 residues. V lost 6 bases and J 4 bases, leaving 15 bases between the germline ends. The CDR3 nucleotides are TGCAGCGTAACAGGGTCGGTGGGCACTGAAGCTTTCTTT. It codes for CSVTGSVGTEAFF.

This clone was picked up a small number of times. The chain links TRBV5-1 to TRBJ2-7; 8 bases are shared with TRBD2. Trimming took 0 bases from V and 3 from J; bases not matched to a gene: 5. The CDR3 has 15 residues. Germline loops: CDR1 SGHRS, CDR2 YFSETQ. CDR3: CASSLDGGGIYEQYF. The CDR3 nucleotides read TGCGCCAGCAGCTTGGATGGCGGGGGGATCTACGAGCAGTACTTC.

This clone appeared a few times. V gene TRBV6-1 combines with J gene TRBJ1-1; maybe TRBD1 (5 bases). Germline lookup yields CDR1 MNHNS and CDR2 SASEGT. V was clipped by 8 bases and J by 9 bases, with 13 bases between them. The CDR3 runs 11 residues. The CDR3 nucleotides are TGTGCCAGCGAGGGGCGGGGGAAAGCTTTCTTT. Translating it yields CASEGRGKAFF.

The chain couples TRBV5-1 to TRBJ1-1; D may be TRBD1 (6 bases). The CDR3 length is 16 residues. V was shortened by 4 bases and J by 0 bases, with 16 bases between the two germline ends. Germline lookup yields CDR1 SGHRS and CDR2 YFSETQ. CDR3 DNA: TGCGCCAGCAGCCTTCGACAGGTTGGGATGAACACTGAAGCTTTCTTT. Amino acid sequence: CASSLRQVGMNTEAFF.

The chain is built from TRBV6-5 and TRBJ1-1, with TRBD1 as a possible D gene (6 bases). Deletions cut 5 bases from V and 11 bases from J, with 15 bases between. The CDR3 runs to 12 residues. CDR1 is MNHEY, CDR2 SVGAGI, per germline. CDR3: CASSLLGTTAFF. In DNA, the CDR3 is TGTGCCAGCAGTCTCCTCGGGACAACGGCTTTCTTT.

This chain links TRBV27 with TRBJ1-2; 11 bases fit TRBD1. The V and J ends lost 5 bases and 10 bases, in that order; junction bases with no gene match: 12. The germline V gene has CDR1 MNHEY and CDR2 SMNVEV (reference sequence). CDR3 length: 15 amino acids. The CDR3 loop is CASSLRTGGYVTYTF. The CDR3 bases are TGTGCCAGCAGTCTCCGGACAGGGGGCTATGTGACCTACACCTTC.

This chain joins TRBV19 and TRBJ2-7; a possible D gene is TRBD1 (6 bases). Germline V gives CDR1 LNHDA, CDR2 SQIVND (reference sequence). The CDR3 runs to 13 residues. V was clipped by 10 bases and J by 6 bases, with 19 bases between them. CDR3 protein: CATQRTGLSEQYF. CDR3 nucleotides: TGTGCCACACAGAGAACAGGGTTAAGCGAGCAGTACTTC.

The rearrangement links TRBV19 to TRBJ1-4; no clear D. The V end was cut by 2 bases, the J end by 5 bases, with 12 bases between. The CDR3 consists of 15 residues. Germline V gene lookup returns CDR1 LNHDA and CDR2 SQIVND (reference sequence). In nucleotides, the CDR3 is TGTGCCAGTAGTATATCAAGAAACCGGAATGAAAAACTGTTTTTT. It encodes CASSISRNRNEKLFF.

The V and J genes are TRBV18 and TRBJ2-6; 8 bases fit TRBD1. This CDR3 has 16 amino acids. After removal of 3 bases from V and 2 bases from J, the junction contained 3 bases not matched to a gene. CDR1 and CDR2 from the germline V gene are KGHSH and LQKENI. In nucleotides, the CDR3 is TGTGCCAGCTCACCCTGGACAGGGACTGGGGCCAACGTCCTGACTTTC. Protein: CASSPWTGTGANVLTF. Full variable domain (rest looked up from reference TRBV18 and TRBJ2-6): NAGVMQNPRHLVRRRGQEARLRCSPMKGHSHVYWYRQLPEEGLKFMVYLQKENIIDESGMPKERFSAEFPKEGPSILRIQQVVRGDSAAYFCASSPWTGTGANVLTFGAGSRLTVL.

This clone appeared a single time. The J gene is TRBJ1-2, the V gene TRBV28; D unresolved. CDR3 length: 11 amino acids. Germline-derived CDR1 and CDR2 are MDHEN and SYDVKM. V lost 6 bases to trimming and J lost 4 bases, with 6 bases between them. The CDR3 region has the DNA TGTGCCAGCAGCCCGAGCTATGGCTACACCTTC. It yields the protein CASSPSYGYTF.

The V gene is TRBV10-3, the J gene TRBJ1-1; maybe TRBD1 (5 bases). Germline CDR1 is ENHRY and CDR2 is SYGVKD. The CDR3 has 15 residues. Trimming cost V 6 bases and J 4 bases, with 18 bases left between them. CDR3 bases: TGTGCCATCAGGGATCCCCCGGGGGAAGTCACTGAAGCTTTCTTT. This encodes CAIRDPPGEVTEAFF.

The DNA for the CDR3 is TGTGCCAGCAGTGAAGTAGGAGGTTCCGGGGAGCTGTTTTTT. This gives the protein CASSEVGGSGELFF. The chain couples TRBV2 to TRBJ2-2, with D possibly TRBD2 on 5 matching bases. Trimming took off 1 base at V and 6 bases at J, with 9 bases between the two ends. The CDR3 runs 14 residues. Germline lookup yields CDR1 SNHLY and CDR2 FYNNEI.

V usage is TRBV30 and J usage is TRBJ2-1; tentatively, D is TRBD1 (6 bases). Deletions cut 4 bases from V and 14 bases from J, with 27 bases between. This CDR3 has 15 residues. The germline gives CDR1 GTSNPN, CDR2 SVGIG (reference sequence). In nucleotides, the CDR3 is TGTGCCTGGACCCGGGGCGGCACAGGGCAATCGTCCGAGTTCTTC. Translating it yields CAWTRGGTGQSSEFF.

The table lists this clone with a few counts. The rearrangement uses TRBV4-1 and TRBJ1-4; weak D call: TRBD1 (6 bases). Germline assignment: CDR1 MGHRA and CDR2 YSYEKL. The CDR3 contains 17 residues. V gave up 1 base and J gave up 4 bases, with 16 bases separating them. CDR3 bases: TGCGCCAGCAGCCAAGCCCCGGCCCAGGGGCTTAATGAAAAACTGTTTTTT. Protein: CASSQAPAQGLNEKLFF.

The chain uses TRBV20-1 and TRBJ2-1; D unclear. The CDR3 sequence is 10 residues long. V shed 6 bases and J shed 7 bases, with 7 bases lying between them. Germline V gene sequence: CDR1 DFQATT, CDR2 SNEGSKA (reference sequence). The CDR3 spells CSAELNEQFF. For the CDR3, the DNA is TGCAGTGCCGAACTGAATGAGCAGTTCTTC.

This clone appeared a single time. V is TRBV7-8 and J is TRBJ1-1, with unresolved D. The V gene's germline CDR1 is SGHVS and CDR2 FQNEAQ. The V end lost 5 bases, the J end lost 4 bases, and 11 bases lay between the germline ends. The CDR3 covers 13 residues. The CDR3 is CASSRISSTEAFF. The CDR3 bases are TGTGCCAGCAGCCGTATTTCTTCCACTGAAGCTTTCTTT.

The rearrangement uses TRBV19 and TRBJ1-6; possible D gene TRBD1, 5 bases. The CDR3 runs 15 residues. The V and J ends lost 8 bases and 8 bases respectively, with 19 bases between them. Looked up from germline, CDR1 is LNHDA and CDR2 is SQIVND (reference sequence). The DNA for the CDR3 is TGTGCCAGTGGGTGGGGCCTCCTATCGGATTCACCCCTCCACTTT. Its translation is CASGWGLLSDSPLHF.

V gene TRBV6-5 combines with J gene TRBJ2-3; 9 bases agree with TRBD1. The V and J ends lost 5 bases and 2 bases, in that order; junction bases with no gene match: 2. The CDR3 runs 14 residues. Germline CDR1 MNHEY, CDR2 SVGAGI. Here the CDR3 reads CASSRDRVTDTQYF. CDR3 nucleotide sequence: TGTGCCAGCAGTAGGGACAGGGTCACAGATACGCAGTATTTT.

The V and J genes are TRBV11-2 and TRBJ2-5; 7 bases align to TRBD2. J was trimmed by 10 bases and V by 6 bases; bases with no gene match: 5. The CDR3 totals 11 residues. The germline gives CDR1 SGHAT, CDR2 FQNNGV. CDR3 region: CASRLGGDQYF. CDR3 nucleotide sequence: TGTGCCAGCAGACTGGGGGGGGACCAGTACTTC.

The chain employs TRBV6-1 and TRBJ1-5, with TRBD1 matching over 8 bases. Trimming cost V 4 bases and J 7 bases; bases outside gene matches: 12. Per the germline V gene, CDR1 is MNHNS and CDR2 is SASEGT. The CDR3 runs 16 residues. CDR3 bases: TGTGCCAGCAGTGTAGGGGTAGGACAGGGTAAACAGCCCCAGCATTTT. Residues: CASSVGVGQGKQPQHF.

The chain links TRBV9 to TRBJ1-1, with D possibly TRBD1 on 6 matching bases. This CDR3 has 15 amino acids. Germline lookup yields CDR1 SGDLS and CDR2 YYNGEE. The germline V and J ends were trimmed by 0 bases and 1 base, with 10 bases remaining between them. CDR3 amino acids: CASSVVGAANTEAFF. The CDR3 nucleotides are TGTGCCAGCAGCGTAGTGGGGGCGGCGAACACTGAAGCTTTCTTT.